One TCR beta chain is described in this entry. This sample stems from a study of blood T cell repertoires in COVID-19. Study as a whole: PBMCs, B-cell-depleted T cells, or T cells were the source of the cDNA or gDNA that made up the material.

Germline CDR1 and CDR2: SGHRS and YFSETQ. This CDR3 is built from 16 residues. V was shortened by 4 bases and J by 6 bases, with 20 bases between the two germline ends. Original methodology: Amplification of reference gene primers was used by the study to estimate nucleated cell counts. Clones were read by immunoSEQ multiplex PCR, and TCRdb kept only the in-frame ones, dropping some. V and J calls and clone size are as listed in that table; D and trimming were resolved from the DNA. Among about 300,000 clones listed, approximately 83% were seen once. The participants were between about 18 and 90 years old and came from some 23 US areas. Cohort 3 donors counted as recovered after two negative PCRs, clearance, or resolved symptoms.

What was sequenced was PBMCs or T cells enriched from blood (not recorded which). The chain has TRBV5-1 and TRBJ2-1; a possible D gene is TRBD1 (5 bases). The sequence derives from a man under 40 who had recovered from COVID-19. The CDR3: CASSPGLGQGFNEQFF. The CDR3, as DNA: TGCGCCAGCAGCCCGGGCCTCGGTCAGGGTTTCAATGAGCAGTTCTTC.